This T cell receptor beta chain came from a study of siplizumab effects on memory and regulatory T cells. Regarding the study as a whole: Roughly 75-95% of dividing CD4+ or CD8+ clones were without an attributable naive or memory phenotype.

TCRdb's copy holds only in-frame clones and misses some; the assay was immunoSEQ multiplex PCR. The sample holds 85,000 to 130,000 clones, 91% seen once. On this clone itself: The antigen remains unidentified.

Germline V gene lookup returns CDR1 MDHEN and CDR2 SYDVKM. Germline trimming cut 6 bases from V and 7 bases from J; bases unmatched to any gene: 9. The CDR3 runs 16 residues. V gene TRBV28 combines with J gene TRBJ2-2; 12 bases fit TRBD1. Input material: CD4+ T cells sorted from blood. This receptor was obtained from a human donor in good health. Some clones in this sample may be carry-over from other donors' samples. In DNA form, the CDR3 reads TGTGCCAGCAGCCTGGCCGGGACAGGGGGCATCGGGGAGCTGTTTTTT. This translates into CASSLAGTGGIGELFF.